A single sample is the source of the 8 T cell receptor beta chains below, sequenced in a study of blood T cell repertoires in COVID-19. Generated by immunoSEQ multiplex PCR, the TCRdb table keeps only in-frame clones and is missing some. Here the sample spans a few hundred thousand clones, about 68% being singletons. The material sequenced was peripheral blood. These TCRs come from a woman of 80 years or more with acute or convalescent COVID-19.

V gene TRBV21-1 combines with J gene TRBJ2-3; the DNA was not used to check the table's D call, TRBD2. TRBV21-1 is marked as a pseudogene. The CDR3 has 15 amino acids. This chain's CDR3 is CASSKGFSMMDTQYF. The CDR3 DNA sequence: TGTGCCAGCAGCAAAGGATTCTCTATGATGGATACGCAGTATTTT.

The CDR3 DNA sequence: TGTGCCAGCAGTTTCACAGAATATAATTCACCCCTCCACTTT. It encodes CASSFTEYNSPLHF. This rearrangement joins TRBV6-6 to TRBJ1-6, with unresolved D. This CDR3 is 14 amino acids long. Germline CDR1 MNHNY, CDR2 SVGAGI (reference sequence). The ends were cut back, 4 bases at V and 4 bases at J, with 8 bases in the middle.

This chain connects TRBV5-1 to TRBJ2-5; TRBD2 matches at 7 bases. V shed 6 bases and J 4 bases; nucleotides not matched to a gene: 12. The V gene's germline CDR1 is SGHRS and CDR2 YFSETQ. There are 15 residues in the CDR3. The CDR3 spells CASKWEGGRGETQYF. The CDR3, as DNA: TGCGCCAGCAAGTGGGAAGGCGGGAGAGGAGAGACCCAGTACTTC.

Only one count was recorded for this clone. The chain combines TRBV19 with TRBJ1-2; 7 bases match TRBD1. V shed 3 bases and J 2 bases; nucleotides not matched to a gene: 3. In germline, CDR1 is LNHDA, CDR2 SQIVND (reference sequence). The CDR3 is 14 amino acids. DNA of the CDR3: TGTGCCAGTAGTATGGCGGACAGGAACTATGGCTACACCTTC. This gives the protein CASSMADRNYGYTF.

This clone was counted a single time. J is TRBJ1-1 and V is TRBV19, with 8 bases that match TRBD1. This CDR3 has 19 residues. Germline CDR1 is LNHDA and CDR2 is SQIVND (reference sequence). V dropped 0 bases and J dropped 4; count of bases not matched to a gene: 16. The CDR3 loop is CASSIDRQGARGRTTEAFF. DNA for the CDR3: TGTGCCAGTAGTATAGATCGGCAGGGGGCACGGGGAAGGACCACTGAAGCTTTCTTT.

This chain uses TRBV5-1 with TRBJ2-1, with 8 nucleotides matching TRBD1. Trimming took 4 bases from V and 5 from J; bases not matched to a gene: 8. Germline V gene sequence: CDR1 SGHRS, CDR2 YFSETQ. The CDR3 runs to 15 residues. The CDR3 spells CASSLGDRINNEQFF. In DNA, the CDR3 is TGCGCCAGCAGCCTGGGGGACAGGATAAACAATGAGCAGTTCTTC.

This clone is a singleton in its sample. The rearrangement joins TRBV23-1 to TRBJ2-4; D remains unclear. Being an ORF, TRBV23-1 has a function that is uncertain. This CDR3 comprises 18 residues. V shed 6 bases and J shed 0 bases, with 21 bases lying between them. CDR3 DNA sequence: TGCGCCAGCAGCCCAAACAGCAATAAGACGCTAGCCAAAAACATTCAGTACTTC. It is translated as CASSPNSNKTLAKNIQYF.

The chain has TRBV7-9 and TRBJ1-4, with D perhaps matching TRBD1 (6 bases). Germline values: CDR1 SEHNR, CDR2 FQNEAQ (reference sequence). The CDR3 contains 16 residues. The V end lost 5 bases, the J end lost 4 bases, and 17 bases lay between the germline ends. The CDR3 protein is CASSLGRGSGNEKLFF. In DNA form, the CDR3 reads TGTGCCAGCAGCCTCGGCAGGGGATCGGGTAATGAAAAACTGTTTTTT.